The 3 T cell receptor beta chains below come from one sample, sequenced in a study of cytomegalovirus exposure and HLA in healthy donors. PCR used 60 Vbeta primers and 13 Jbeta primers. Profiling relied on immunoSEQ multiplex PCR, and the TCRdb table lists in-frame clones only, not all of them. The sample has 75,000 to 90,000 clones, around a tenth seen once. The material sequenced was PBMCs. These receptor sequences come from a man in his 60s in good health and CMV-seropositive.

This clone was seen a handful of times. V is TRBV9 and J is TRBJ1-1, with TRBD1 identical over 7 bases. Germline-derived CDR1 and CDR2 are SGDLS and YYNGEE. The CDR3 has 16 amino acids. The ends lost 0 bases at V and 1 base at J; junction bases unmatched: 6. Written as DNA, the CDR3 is TGTGCCAGCAGCGTAGGACAGGGCACCGGGAACACTGAAGCTTTCTTT. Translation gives CASSVGQGTGNTEAFF. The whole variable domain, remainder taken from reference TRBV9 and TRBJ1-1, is DSGVTQTPKHLITATGQRVTLRCSPRSGDLSVYWYQQSLDQGLQFLIQYYNGEERAKGNILERFSAQQFPDLHSELNLSSLELGDSALYFCASSVGQGTGNTEAFFGQGTRLTVV.

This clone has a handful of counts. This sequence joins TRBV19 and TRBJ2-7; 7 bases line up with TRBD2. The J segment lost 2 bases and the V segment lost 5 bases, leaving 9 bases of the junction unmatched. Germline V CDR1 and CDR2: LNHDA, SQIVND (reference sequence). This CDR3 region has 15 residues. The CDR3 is CASSSLAEHTYEQYF. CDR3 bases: TGTGCCAGTAGTTCTCTAGCGGAACACACCTACGAGCAGTACTTC.

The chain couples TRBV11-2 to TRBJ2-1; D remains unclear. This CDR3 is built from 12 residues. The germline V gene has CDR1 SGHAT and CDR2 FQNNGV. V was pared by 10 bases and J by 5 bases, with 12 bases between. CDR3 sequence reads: CANSSIDNEQFF. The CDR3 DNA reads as TGTGCCAACAGTTCTATAGACAATGAGCAGTTCTTC.